This is a list of T cell receptor beta chains from one sample in a study of cytomegalovirus exposure and HLA in healthy donors. TCRdb's copy holds only in-frame clones and misses some; the assay was immunoSEQ multiplex PCR. The sample yields roughly 150,000 clones, over 60% seen once. The sample taken for sequencing was PBMCs. Receptors were obtained from a man aged 35-49 years in good health and CMV-seronegative. CDR3s include the opening cysteine and the closing phenylalanine or tryptophan. A D gene is named only where the DNA matches it firmly. Clone size is shown for a subset of rows, as once, few, many or a class of expanded clone.

J: TRBJ2-7
V: TRBV5-1
D: -
size: -
CDR3: CASSDQGSKHEQYF
DNA: TGCGCCAGCAGCGACCAGGGCTCTAAGCACGAGCAGTACTTC

J: TRBJ2-1
V: TRBV4-1
D: -
size: -
CDR3: CASSQPPDSIYNEQFF
DNA: TGCGCCAGCAGCCAGCCCCCGGACAGCATCTACAATGAGCAGTTCTTC

J: TRBJ1-2
V: TRBV10-2
D: -
size: -
CDR3: CASSEEQYGYTF
DNA: TGCGCCAGCAGTGAAGAACAGTATGGCTACACCTTC

J: TRBJ2-1
V: TRBV15
D: -
size: -
CDR3: CATKEGSYNEQFF
DNA: TGTGCCACCAAAGAGGGCTCCTACAATGAGCAGTTCTTC

J: TRBJ1-1
V: TRBV6-5
D: TRBD1
size: -
CDR3: CASSLDRETEAFF
DNA: TGTGCCAGCAGTTTGGACAGGGAGACTGAAGCTTTCTTT

J: TRBJ2-1
V: TRBV5-6
D: -
size: -
CDR3: CASSFYDEQFF
DNA: TGTGCCAGCAGCTTCTACGATGAGCAGTTCTTC

J: TRBJ2-3
V: TRBV4-1
D: TRBD2
size: few
CDR3: CASSLSGGFTDTQYF
DNA: TGCGCCAGCAGCCTTAGCGGGGGGTTCACAGATACGCAGTATTTT

J: TRBJ2-7
V: TRBV5-1
D: -
size: few
CDR3: CASSLGPTYEQYF
DNA: TGCGCCAGCAGCTTGGGGCCGACCTACGAGCAGTACTTC

J: TRBJ2-6
V: TRBV7-9
D: -
size: -
CDR3: CASSGGRERPGANVLTF
DNA: TGTGCCAGCAGCGGGGGCAGGGAACGCCCTGGGGCCAACGTCCTGACTTTC

J: TRBJ1-3
V: TRBV5-1
D: -
size: once
CDR3: CASRSTGSRRDTIYF
DNA: TGCGCCAGCAGATCCACGGGCAGCCGGAGGGACACCATATATTTT

J: TRBJ2-5
V: TRBV9
D: TRBD2
size: -
CDR3: CASSVGSGTSGGRGWETQYF
DNA: TGTGCCAGCAGCGTCGGGTCCGGGACTAGCGGGGGCCGGGGGTGGGAGACCCAGTACTTC

J: TRBJ2-7
V: TRBV7-2
D: TRBD1
size: -
CDR3: CASSLNRDRGREQYF
DNA: TGTGCCAGCAGTTTGAACCGGGACAGGGGACGCGAGCAGTACTTC

J: TRBJ2-7
V: TRBV9
D: TRBD2
size: -
CDR3: CASSSGGGMNSYEQYF
DNA: TGTGCCAGCAGCTCTGGGGGGGGTATGAACTCCTACGAGCAGTACTTC

J: TRBJ1-1
V: TRBV7-9
D: -
size: -
CDR3: CASTSLGGGAEAFF
DNA: TGTGCCAGCACCTCCCTGGGGGGGGGCGCTGAAGCTTTCTTT

J: TRBJ1-2
V: TRBV15
D: TRBD1
size: -
CDR3: CATSSGQGVRGYPF
DNA: TGTGCCACCAGCAGCGGGCAGGGGGTTAGGGGCTACCCCTTC

J: TRBJ2-1
V: TRBV4-2
D: TRBD2
size: -
CDR3: CASTLSGGSSYNEQFF
DNA: TGTGCCAGCACCCTTAGCGGGGGGAGCTCCTACAATGAGCAGTTCTTC

J: TRBJ2-5
V: TRBV10-3
D: -
size: -
CDR3: CAISAVSSQETQYF
DNA: TGTGCCATCAGTGCGGTTAGCAGCCAAGAGACCCAGTACTTC

J: TRBJ1-1
V: TRBV5-4
D: -
size: -
CDR3: CASSLDSNLNTEAFF
DNA: TGTGCCAGCAGCTTGGATTCCAATTTGAACACTGAAGCTTTCTTT

J: TRBJ1-1
V: TRBV18
D: TRBD1
size: -
CDR3: CASSRQGENTEAFF
DNA: TGTGCCAGCTCACGACAGGGAGAGAACACTGAAGCTTTCTTT

J: TRBJ1-2
V: TRBV7-2
D: -
size: -
CDR3: CASSLTGDGYTF
DNA: TGTGCCAGCAGCTTGACAGGCGATGGCTACACCTTC

J: TRBJ1-1
V: TRBV6-1
D: -
size: -
CDR3: CASSEGAGYTEAFF
DNA: TGTGCCAGCAGTGAAGGGGCAGGCTACACTGAAGCTTTCTTT

J: TRBJ2-7
V: TRBV5-1
D: -
size: once
CDR3: CASSLITEEQYF
DNA: TGCGCCAGCAGCTTAATAACTGAGGAGCAGTACTTC